This T cell receptor (beta chain) was documented in a study of CD4 T cells in relation to SARS-CoV-2 and coronaviruses. Study as a whole: After roughly ten days of antigen culture, PBMC TCR beta CDR3s were sequenced. Notes on the study in general: Compared with monoreactive clones, crossreactive clones showed significantly weaker SARS-CoV-2 expansion. In around 60% of donors, memory CD4+ clonotypes crossrecognized SARS-CoV-2 and at least one common cold coronavirus spike.

Comment on this clone: Its antigen is undetermined.

For 10 days, 10^5 sorted CD4+ cells grew with T cell-depleted PBMCs and CEF. The repertoire was sequenced with immunoSEQ multiplex PCR; TCRdb's copy has only in-frame clones and lacks some. This table holds about 41,000 clones, under 90% found once. The CDR3 runs 13 residues. CDR1 and CDR2 (germline): SGDLS, YYNGEE. V gave up 3 bases and J gave up 4 bases; unmatched junction bases: 1. Sequencing was carried out using naive CD4+ T cells from PBMCs, cultured in vitro. Stated subset: naive CD4+ T cells isolated by negative enrichment. V gene TRBV9 combines with J gene TRBJ2-7; 10 bases fit TRBD2. The receptor was isolated from an adult with COVID-19. This chain's CDR3 is CASSELAGYEQYF. For the CDR3, the DNA is TGTGCCAGCAGCGAACTAGCGGGGTACGAGCAGTACTTC.